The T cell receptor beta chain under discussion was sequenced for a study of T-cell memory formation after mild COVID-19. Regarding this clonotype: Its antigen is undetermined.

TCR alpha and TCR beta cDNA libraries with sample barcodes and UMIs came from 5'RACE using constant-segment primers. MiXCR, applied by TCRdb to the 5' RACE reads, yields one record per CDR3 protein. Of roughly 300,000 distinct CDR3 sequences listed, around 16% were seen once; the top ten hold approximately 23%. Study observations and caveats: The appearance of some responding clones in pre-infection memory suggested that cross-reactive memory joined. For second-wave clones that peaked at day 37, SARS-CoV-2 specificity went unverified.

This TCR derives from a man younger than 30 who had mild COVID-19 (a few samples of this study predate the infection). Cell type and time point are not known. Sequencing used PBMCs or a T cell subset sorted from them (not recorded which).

The CDR3 bases are TGTGCCAGCAGCCAGAGAAGGGTGGCCACCGATGGCTACACCTTC. Protein sequence: CASSQRRVATDGYTF. V gene TRBV7-2 combines with J gene TRBJ1-2, with no clear D. V gave up 5 bases and J gave up 6 bases, with 19 bases separating them. This CDR3 contains 15 residues. Germline CDR1 SGHTA, CDR2 FQGNSA.